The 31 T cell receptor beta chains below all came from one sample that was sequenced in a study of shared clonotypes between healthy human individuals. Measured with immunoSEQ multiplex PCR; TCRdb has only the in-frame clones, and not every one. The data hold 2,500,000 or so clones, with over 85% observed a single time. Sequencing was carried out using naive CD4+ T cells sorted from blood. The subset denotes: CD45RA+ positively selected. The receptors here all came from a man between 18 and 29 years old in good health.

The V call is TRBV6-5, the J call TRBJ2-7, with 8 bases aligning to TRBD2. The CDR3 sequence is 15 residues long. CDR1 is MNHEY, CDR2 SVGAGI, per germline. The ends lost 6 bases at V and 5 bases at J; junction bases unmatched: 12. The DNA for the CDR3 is TGTGCCAGCAGCCCGTCGGGACTAGGGTCGAACGAGCAGTACTTC. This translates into CASSPSGLGSNEQYF.

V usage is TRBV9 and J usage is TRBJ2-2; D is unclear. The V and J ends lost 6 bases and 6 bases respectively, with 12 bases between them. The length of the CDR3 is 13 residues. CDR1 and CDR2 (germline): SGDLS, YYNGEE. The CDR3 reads CASNKPSSGELFF. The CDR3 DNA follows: TGTGCCAGCAACAAACCCTCATCCGGGGAGCTGTTTTTT.

This chain's CDR3 is CASSQILKAGEAFF. Here the CDR3 DNA reads TGCGCCAGCAGCCAGATCCTTAAAGCGGGTGAAGCTTTCTTT. The rearrangement links TRBV4-1 to TRBJ1-1; D not resolved. Trimming stripped 3 bases from V and 7 bases from J, with 15 bases between. In germline, CDR1 is MGHRA, CDR2 YSYEKL. This CDR3 comprises 14 residues.

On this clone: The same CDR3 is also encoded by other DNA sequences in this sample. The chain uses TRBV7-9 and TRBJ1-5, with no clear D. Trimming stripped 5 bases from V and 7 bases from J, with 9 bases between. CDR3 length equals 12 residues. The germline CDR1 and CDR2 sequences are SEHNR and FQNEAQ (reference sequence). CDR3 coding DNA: TGTGCCAGCAGCCTGGATCTCCAGCCCCAGCATTTT. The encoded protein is CASSLDLQPQHF.

DNA of the CDR3: TGTGCCAGCAGTGAAACGGGGATGAGGGATGAAAAACTGTTTTTT. It codes for CASSETGMRDEKLFF. The V gene is TRBV6-1, the J gene TRBJ1-4; D gene uncertain. The CDR3 totals 15 residues. V was cut by 2 bases and J by 6 bases, with 13 bases left in between. CDR1 is MNHNS, CDR2 SASEGT, per germline.

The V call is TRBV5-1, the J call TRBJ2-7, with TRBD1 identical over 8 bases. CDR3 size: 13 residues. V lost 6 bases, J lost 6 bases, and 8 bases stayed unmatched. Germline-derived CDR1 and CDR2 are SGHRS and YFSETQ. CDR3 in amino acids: CASTETGAPEQYF. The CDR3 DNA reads TGCGCCAGCACTGAGACAGGGGCCCCCGAGCAGTACTTC.

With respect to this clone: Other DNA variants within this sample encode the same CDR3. CDR3 sequence reads: CASSPPAGNTEAFF. The CDR3 DNA follows: TGTGCCAGCTCACCACCGGCGGGAAACACTGAAGCTTTCTTT. The chain uses TRBV18 and TRBJ1-1, with unresolved D. V was shortened by 0 bases and J by 2 bases, with 7 bases between the two germline ends. Germline V gene lookup returns CDR1 KGHSH and CDR2 LQKENI. This CDR3 spans 14 amino acids.

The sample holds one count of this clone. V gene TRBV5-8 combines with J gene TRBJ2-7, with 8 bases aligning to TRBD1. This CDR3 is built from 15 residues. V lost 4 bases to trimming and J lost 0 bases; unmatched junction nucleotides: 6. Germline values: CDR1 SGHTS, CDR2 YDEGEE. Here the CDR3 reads CASSHRDRPSYEQYF. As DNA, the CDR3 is TGTGCCAGCAGCCACCGGGACAGGCCCTCCTACGAGCAGTACTTC.

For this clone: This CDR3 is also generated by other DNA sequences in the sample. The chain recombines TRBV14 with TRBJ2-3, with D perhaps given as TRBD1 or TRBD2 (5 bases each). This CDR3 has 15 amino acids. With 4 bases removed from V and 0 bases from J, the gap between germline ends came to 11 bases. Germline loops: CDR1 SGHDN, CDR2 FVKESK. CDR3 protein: CASSPLGASTDTQYF. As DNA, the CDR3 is TGTGCCAGCAGCCCCCTCGGGGCTAGCACAGATACGCAGTATTTT.

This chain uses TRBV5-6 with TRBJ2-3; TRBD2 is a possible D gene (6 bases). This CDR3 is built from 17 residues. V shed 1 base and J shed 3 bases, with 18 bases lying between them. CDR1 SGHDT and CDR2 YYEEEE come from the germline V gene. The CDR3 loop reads CASSLKGAGRATDTQYF. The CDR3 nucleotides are TGTGCCAGCAGCTTGAAGGGCGCGGGAAGGGCAACAGATACGCAGTATTTT.

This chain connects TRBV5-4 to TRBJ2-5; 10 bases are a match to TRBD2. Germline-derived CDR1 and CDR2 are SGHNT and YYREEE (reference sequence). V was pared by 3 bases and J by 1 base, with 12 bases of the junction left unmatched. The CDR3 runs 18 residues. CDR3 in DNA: TGTGCCAGCAGCTCGATTACGACTCGACTAGCGGGCCAAGAGACCCAGTACTTC. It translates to CASSSITTRLAGQETQYF.

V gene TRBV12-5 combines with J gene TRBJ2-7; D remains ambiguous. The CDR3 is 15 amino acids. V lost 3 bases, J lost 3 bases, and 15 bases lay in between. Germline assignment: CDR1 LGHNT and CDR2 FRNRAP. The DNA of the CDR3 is TGTGCTAGTGGTTTCGTGGGGTTCCCCTACTACGAGCAGTACTTC. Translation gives CASGFVGFPYYEQYF.

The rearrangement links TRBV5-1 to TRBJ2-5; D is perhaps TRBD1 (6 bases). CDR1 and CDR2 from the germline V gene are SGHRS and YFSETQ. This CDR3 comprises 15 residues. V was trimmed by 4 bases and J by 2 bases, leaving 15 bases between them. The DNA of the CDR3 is TGCGCCAGCAGCATCGGACAGACCCTTCAAGAGACCCAGTACTTC. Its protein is CASSIGQTLQETQYF. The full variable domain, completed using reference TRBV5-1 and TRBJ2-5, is KAGVTQTPRYLIKTRGQQVTLSCSPISGHRSVSWYQQTPGQGLQFLFEYFSETQRNKGNFPGRFSGRQFSNSRSEMNVSTLELGDSALYLCASSIGQTLQETQYFGPGTRLLVL.

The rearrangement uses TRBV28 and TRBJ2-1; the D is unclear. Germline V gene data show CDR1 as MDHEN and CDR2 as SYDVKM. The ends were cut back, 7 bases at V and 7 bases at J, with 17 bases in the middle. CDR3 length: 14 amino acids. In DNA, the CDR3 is TGTGCCAGCACTTCAACGTCACCGGTGAATGAGCAGTTCTTC. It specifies CASTSTSPVNEQFF.

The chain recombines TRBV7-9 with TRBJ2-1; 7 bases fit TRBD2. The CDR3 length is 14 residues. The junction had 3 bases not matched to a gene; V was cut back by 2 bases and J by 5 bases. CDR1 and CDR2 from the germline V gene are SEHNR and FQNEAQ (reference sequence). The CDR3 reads CASSLTGGHNEQFF. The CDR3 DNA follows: TGTGCCAGCAGCTTAACGGGAGGCCACAATGAGCAGTTCTTC.

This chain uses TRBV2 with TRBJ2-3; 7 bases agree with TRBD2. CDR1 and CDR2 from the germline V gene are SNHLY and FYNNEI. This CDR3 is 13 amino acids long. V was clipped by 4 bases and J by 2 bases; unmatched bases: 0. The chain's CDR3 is CASSGLATDTQYF. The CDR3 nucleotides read TGTGCCAGCAGTGGACTAGCCACAGATACGCAGTATTTT.

The CDR3 spells CASSRTSGGPLNTGELFF. The CDR3 DNA reads TGTGCCAGCAGCCGGACTAGCGGGGGGCCCCTGAACACCGGGGAGCTGTTTTTT. V and J are TRBV11-2 and TRBJ2-2; 14 bases align to TRBD2. Unmatched junction bases numbered 6, after V lost 5 bases and J lost 1 base. The CDR3 is made up of 18 amino acids. Germline V gene data show CDR1 as SGHAT and CDR2 as FQNNGV.

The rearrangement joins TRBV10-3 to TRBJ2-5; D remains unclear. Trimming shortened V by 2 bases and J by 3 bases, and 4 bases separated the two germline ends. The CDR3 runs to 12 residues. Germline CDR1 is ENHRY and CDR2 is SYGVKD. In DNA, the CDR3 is TGTGCCATCAGTGAGGTAAAAGAGACCCAGTACTTC. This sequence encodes CAISEVKETQYF.

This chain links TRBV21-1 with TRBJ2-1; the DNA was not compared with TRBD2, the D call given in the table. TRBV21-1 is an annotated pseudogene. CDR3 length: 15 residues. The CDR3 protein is CASSQPGGPKNEQFF. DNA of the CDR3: TGTGCCAGCAGCCAACCCGGGGGGCCCAAAAATGAGCAGTTCTTC.

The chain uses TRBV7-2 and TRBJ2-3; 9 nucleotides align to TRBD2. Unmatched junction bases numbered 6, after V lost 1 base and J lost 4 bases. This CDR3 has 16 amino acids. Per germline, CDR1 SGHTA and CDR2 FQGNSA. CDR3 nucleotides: TGTGCCAGCAGCTTAGGGATAGCGGGGGCCGCAGATACGCAGTATTTT. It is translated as CASSLGIAGAADTQYF.

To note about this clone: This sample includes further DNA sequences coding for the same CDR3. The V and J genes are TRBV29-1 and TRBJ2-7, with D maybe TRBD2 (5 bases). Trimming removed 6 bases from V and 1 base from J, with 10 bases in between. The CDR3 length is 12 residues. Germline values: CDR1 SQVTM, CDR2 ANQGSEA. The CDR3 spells CSVRPGSYEQYF. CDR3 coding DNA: TGCAGCGTCCGTCCGGGGTCCTACGAGCAGTACTTC.

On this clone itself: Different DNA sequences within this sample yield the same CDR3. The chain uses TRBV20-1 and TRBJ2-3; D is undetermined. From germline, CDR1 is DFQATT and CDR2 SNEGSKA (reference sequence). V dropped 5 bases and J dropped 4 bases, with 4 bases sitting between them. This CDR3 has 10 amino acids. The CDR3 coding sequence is TGCAGTGCTTTGGCAGATACGCAGTATTTT. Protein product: CSALADTQYF.

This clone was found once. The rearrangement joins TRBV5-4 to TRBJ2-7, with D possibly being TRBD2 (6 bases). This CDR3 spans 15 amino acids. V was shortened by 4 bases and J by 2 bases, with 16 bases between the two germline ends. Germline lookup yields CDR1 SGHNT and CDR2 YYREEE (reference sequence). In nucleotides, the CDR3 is TGTGCCAGCAGCCGGGAGTCAGCGCTTACCTACGAGCAGTACTTC. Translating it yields CASSRESALTYEQYF.

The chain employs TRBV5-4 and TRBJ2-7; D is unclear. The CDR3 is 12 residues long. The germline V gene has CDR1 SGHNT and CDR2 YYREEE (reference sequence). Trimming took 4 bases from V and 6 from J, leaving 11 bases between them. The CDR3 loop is CASSADMFEQYF. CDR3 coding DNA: TGTGCCAGCAGCGCCGACATGTTCGAGCAGTACTTC. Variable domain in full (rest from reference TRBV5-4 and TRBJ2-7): ETGVTQSPTHLIKTRGQQVTLRCSSQSGHNTVSWYQQALGQGPQFIFQYYREEENGRGNFPPRFSGLQFPNYSSELNVNALELDDSALYLCASSADMFEQYFGPGTRLTVT.

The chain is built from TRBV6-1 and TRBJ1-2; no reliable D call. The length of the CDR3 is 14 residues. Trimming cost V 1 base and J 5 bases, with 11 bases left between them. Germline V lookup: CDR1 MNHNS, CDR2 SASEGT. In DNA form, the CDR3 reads TGTGCCAGCAGTGAAGTAGAGGGAGTATATGGCTACACCTTC. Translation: CASSEVEGVYGYTF.

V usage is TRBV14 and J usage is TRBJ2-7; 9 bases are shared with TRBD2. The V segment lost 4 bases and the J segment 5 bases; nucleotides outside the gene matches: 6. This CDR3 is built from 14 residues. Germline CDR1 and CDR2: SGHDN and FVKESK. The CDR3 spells CASSRGTSLDEQYF. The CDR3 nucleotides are TGTGCCAGCAGCCGAGGGACTAGCTTGGACGAGCAGTACTTC.

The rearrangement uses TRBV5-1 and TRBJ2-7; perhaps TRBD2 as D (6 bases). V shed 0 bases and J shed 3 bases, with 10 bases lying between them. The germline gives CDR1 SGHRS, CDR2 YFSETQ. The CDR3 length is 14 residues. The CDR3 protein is CASSLGLDYYEQYF. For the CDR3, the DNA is TGCGCCAGCAGCTTGGGACTAGACTACTACGAGCAGTACTTC.

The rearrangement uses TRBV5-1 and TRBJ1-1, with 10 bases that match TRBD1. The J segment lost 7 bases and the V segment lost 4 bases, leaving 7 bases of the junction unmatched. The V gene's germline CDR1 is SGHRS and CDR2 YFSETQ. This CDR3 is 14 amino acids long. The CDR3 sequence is CASSRDRGSSEAFF. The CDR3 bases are TGCGCCAGCAGCCGGGACAGGGGCTCGAGTGAAGCTTTCTTT.

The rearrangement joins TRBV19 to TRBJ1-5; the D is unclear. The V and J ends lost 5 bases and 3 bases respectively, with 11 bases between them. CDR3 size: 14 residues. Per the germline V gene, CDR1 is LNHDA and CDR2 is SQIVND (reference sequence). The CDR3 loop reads CASSASASNQPQHF. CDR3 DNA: TGTGCCAGTAGTGCTTCGGCGTCCAATCAGCCCCAGCATTTT.

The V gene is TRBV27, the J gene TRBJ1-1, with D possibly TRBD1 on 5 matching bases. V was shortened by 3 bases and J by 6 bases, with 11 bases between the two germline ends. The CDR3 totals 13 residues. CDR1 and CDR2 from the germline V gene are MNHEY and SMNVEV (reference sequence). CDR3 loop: CASSFAGVAEAFF. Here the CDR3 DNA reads TGTGCCAGCAGTTTTGCGGGGGTAGCTGAAGCTTTCTTT.

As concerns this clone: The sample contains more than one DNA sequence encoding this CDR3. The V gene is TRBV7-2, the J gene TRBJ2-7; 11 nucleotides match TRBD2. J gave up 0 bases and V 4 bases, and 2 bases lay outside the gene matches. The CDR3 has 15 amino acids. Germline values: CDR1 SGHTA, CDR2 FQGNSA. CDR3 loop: CASSSGTSGSYEQYF. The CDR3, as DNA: TGTGCCAGCAGCTCGGGGACTAGCGGCTCCTACGAGCAGTACTTC.